The 11 T cell receptor beta chains below were found in one sample sequenced in a study of identical twins. TCRdb processed the 5' RACE reads anew with MiXCR; each CDR3 protein has one entry. The sample has fewer than 550,000 distinct CDR3 sequences; about 16% are singletons. These data are also associated with another study on yellow fever vaccine responses in identical twins.

Material: CD4+ T cells sorted from blood. The source is a woman under 30 in good health.

This clonotype was observed a few times. V is TRBV28 and J is TRBJ2-1; 8 positions agree with TRBD1. The V gene end was trimmed by 8 bases and the J gene end by 6 bases; junction bases not matched to a gene: 3. Germline CDR1 is MDHEN and CDR2 is SYDVKM. CDR3 length equals 12 residues. CDR3 sequence: CASQGAVNEQFF. As DNA, the CDR3 is TGTGCCAGCCAGGGGGCTGTCAATGAGCAGTTCTTC.

This clonotype showed up just a few times. This chain uses TRBV12-3 or TRBV12-4 with TRBJ2-3, with 8 bases fitting TRBD2. J gave up 2 bases and V 3 bases, and 1 base lay outside the gene matches. This CDR3 is 14 amino acids long. This CDR3 reads CASSLRGDTDTQYF. The DNA of the CDR3 is TGTGCCAGCAGTTTGCGGGGGGACACAGATACGCAGTATTTT.

This clonotype came up a few times. The genes are TRBV12-3 or TRBV12-4 and TRBJ2-7; D unclear. CDR3 length equals 13 residues. V dropped 1 base and J dropped 2 bases, with 6 bases sitting between them. CDR3 sequence (DNA): TGTGCCAGCAGTTTAGACGGAACCTACGAGCAGTACGTC. This translates into CASSLDGTYEQYV.

This clonotype was seen a handful of times. V is TRBV12-3 or TRBV12-4 and J is TRBJ2-2; weak D call: TRBD1 (6 bases). The CDR3 covers 15 residues. The V end lost 0 bases, the J end lost 4 bases, and 9 bases lay between the germline ends. The CDR3 is CASSLATGRTGELFF. CDR3 in DNA: TGTGCCAGCAGTTTAGCAACAGGGCGCACCGGGGAGCTGTTTTTT.

Ten or more counts support this clonotype. CDR3 residues: CASSPRGTNQPQHF. The CDR3, as DNA: TGTGCCAGCAGCCCCAGGGGGACCAATCAGCCCCAGCATTTT. V usage is TRBV3-1 and J usage is TRBJ1-5; 7 bases are a match to TRBD1. Trimming cost V 4 bases and J 3 bases; bases outside gene matches: 3. Germline V CDR1 and CDR2: LGHDT, YNNKEL (reference sequence). There are 14 residues in the CDR3.

This clonotype was found a few times. As DNA, the CDR3 is TGCGCCAGCAGCTTGTCAGGGACAACTAACACCGGGGAGCTGTTTTTT. The encoded protein is CASSLSGTTNTGELFF. This chain links TRBV5-1 with TRBJ2-2; tentative D call: TRBD1 (6 bases). V lost 1 base and J lost 2, with 12 bases in between. The CDR3 covers 16 residues. Per germline, CDR1 SGHRS and CDR2 YFSETQ.

This clonotype was observed a few times. The rearrangement joins TRBV18 to TRBJ2-1; TRBD1 agrees at 7 bases. The ends lost 0 bases at V and 8 bases at J; junction bases unmatched: 13. The germline CDR1 and CDR2 sequences are KGHSH and LQKENI. The CDR3 is 17 amino acids. CDR3 DNA: TGTGCCAGCTCACCACCACCCCGGAGGACAGGTATCGATGAGCAGTTCTTC. It yields the protein CASSPPPRRTGIDEQFF.

There are a few counts of this clonotype. The chain combines TRBV6-4 with TRBJ2-1; D unclear. The ends were cut back, 3 bases at V and 8 bases at J, with 5 bases in the middle. This CDR3 is built from 11 residues. Germline-derived CDR1 and CDR2 are MRHNA and SNTAGT. The CDR3 nucleotides are TGTGCCAGCAGTGAGGGCTATGAGCAGTTCTTC. The encoded protein is CASSEGYEQFF.

CDR3 coding DNA: TGCGCCAGCAGCTTGGTACAGGGAGTTCAGCAGTACTTC. This sequence encodes CASSLVQGVQQYF. The chain employs TRBV5-1 and TRBJ2-7, with D possibly matching TRBD1 (6 bases). Germline values: CDR1 SGHRS, CDR2 YFSETQ. Trimming cost V 0 bases and J 8 bases, with 12 bases left between them. The CDR3 runs to 13 residues.

This clonotype was counted a few times. Written as DNA, the CDR3 is TGCAGCGCCCGACCGACTAGCGGGAAGGTCGGGGAGCTGTTTTTT. Translating gives CSARPTSGKVGELFF. The rearrangement joins TRBV29-1 to TRBJ2-2; TRBD2 matches 11 bases. V shed 7 bases and J 7 bases; nucleotides not matched to a gene: 11. The CDR3 has 15 residues. Germline loops: CDR1 SQVTM, CDR2 ANQGSEA.

J is TRBJ2-6 and V is TRBV5-1, with 7 bases fitting TRBD1. The CDR3 extends over 16 amino acids. After removal of 4 bases from V and 0 bases from J, the junction contained 4 bases not matched to a gene. Per the germline V gene, CDR1 is SGHRS and CDR2 is YFSETQ. The CDR3 reads CASSPDRFSGANVLTF. The CDR3 DNA reads as TGCGCCAGCAGCCCGGACAGGTTCTCTGGGGCCAACGTCCTGACTTTC.